The T cell receptor (beta chain) under discussion was sequenced for a study of OX40 agonist ivuxolimab in advanced cancers. Study overall: Cancers in dose escalation were hepatocellular, melanoma, renal cell and head and neck. General study findings and limits: Dosing at 0.1 to 3.0 mg/kg was accompanied by clonal expansion of CD4+ and CD8+ blood T cells by week 6. Average numbers of expanded clones were greater in CD8+ T cells than in CD4+. Specificity for antigen went undetermined in the expanded peripheral T cells.

V was trimmed by 5 bases and J by 3 bases, leaving 15 bases between them. CDR3 length: 15 amino acids. The V gene's germline CDR1 is SEHNR and CDR2 FQNEAQ (reference sequence). Only in-frame clones appear in the TCRdb table, and some are missing; sequencing was by immunoSEQ multiplex PCR. This sample has approximately 17,000 clones, with approximately 82% found just once. This clone has just a few counts. The antigen is undetermined. Sequenced here: CD4+ or CD8+ T cells sorted from blood, sampled in a trial of the OX40 agonist ivuxolimab. The TCR was taken from an adult with an advanced solid tumor such as melanoma, head and neck, liver or kidney cancer. The genes are TRBV7-9 and TRBJ2-3, with D maybe TRBD2 (6 bases). CDR3 sequence reads: CASSGGAGRTDTQYF. CDR3 DNA: TGTGCCAGCAGCGGAGGGGCGGGGCGAACAGATACGCAGTATTTT.